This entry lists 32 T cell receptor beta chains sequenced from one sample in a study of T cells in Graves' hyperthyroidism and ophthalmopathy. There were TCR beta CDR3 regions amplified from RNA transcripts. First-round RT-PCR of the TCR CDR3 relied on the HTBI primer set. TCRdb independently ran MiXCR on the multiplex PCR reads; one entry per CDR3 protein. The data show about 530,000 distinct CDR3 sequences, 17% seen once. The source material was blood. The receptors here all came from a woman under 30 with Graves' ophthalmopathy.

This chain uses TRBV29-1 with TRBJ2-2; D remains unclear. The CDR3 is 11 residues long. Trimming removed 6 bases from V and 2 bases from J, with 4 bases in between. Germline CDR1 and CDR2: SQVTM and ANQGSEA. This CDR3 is CSVGNTGELFF. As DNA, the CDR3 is TGCAGCGTGGGAAACACCGGGGAGCTGTTTTTT.

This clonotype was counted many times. The CDR3 nucleotides are TGCAGTGCTAGTAAGTGGCCCCGCCCCAATGAGCAGTTCTTC. Its translation: CSASKWPRPNEQFF. The chain uses TRBV20-1 and TRBJ2-1, with D unclear. Trimming took 3 bases from V and 6 from J, leaving 15 bases between them. The CDR3 runs 14 residues. Germline-derived CDR1 and CDR2 are DFQATT and SNEGSKA (reference sequence).

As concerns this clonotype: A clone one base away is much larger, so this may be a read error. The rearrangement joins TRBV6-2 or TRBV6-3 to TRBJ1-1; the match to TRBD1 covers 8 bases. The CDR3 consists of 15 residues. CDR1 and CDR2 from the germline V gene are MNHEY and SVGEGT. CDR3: CASSLGQGGRTGAFF. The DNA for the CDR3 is TGTGCCAGCAGTTTAGGACAGGGAGGTAGGACTGGAGCTTTCTTT.

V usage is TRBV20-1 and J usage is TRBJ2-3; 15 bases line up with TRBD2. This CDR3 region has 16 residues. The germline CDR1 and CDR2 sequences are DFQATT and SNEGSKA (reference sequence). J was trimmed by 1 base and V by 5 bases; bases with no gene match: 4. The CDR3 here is CSAGLAGGRGTDTQYF. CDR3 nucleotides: TGCAGTGCTGGACTAGCGGGAGGGAGGGGCACAGATACGCAGTATTTT.

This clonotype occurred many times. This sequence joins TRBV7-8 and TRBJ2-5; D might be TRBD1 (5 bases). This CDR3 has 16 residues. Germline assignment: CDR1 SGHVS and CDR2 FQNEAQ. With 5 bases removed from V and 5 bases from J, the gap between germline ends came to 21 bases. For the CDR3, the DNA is TGTGCCAGCAGCCCAGGGCGCAGGGCGGAACATGAGACCCAGTACTTC. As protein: CASSPGRRAEHETQYF.

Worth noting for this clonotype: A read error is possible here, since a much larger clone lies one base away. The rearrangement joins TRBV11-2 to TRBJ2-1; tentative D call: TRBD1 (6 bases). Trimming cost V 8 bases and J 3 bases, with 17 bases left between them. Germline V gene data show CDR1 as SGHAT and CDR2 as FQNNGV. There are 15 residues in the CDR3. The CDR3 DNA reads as TGTGCCAGCCCTATAGCGAGAGGGGGCTACAATGAGCAGTTCTTC. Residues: CASPIARGGYNEQFF.

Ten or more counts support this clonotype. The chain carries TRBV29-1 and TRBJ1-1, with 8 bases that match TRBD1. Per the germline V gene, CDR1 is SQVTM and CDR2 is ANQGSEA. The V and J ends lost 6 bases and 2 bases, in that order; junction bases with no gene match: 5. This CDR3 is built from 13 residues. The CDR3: CSVMGQANTEAFF. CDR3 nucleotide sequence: TGCAGCGTCATGGGACAGGCTAACACTGAAGCTTTCTTT.

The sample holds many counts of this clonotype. The CDR3 bases are TGTGCCAGCAGCCCGATGGGGGAGGGAGACTACGAGCAGTACTTC. Its translation is CASSPMGEGDYEQYF. The chain links TRBV6-2 or TRBV6-3 to TRBJ2-7, with 7 bases matching TRBD2. The V gene end was trimmed by 6 bases and the J gene end by 3 bases; junction bases not matched to a gene: 11. The germline gives CDR1 MNHEY, CDR2 SVGEGT. The CDR3 has 15 amino acids.

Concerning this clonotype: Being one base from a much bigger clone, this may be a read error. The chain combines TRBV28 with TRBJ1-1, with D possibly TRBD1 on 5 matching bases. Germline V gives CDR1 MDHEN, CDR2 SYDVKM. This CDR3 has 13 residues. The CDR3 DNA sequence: TGTGTCAGCACTGACAGAGTGAACACTGAAGCTTTCTTT. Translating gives CVSTDRVNTEAFF.

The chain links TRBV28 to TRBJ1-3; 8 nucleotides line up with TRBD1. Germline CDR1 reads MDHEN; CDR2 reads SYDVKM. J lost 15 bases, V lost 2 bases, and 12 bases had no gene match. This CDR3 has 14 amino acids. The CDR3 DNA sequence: TGTGCCAGCAGTTTAGAAAACCGGGACAGGCCTGAATATTTT. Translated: CASSLENRDRPEYF.

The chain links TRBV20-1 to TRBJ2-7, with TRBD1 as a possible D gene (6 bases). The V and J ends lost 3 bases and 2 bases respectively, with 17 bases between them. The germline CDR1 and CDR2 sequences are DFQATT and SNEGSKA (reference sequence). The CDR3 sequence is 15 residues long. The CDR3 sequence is CSASFRDRPTYEQYF. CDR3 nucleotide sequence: TGCAGTGCTAGTTTCAGAGACAGGCCCACCTACGAGCAGTACTTC.

CDR3 DNA sequence: TGTGCCAGCAGCTTAGAGGGGTACGGTGAAAAACTGTTTTTT. Amino acids: CASSLEGYGEKLFF. The chain couples TRBV7-9 to TRBJ1-4, with a weak D call TRBD1 (5 bases). The CDR3 consists of 14 residues. The germline V gene encodes CDR1 SEHNR and CDR2 FQNEAQ (reference sequence). V dropped 1 base and J dropped 7 bases, with 10 bases sitting between them. Full variable domain (outside the CDR3, taken from reference TRBV7-9 and TRBJ1-4): DTGVSQNPRHKITKRGQNVTFRCDPISEHNRLYWYRQTLGQGPEFLTYFQNEAQLEKSRLLSDRFSAERPKGSFSTLEIQRTEQGDSAMYLCASSLEGYGEKLFFGSGTQLSVL.

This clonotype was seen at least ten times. CDR3 amino acids: CASSTGNPYGYTF. The CDR3 DNA sequence: TGTGCCAGCAGCACCGGGAATCCTTATGGCTACACCTTC. V is TRBV3-1 and J is TRBJ1-2, with no clear D. The V end was cut by 5 bases, the J end by 5 bases, with 12 bases between. The germline V gene encodes CDR1 LGHDT and CDR2 YNNKEL (reference sequence). This CDR3 spans 13 amino acids.

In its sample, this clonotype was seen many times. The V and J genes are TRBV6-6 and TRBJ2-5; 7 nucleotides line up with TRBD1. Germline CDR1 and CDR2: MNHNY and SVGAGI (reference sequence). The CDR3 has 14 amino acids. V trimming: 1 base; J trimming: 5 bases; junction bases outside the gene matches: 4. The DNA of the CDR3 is TGTGCCAGCAGTTACTTGGGACAGTCGGAGACCCAGTACTTC. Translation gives CASSYLGQSETQYF.

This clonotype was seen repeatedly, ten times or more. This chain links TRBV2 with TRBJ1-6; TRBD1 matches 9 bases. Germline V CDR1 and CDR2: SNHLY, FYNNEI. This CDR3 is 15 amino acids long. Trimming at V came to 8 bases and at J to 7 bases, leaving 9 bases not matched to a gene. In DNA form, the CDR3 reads TGTGCCAGCGACACCGGGACAGGGAGCAATTCACCCCTCCACTTT. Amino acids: CASDTGTGSNSPLHF.

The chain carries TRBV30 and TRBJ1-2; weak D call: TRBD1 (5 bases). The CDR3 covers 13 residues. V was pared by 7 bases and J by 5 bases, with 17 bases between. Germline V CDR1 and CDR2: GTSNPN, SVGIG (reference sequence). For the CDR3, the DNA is TGTGCCTTAACCGGGGCTTTCTGGTATGGCTACACCTTC. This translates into CALTGAFWYGYTF.

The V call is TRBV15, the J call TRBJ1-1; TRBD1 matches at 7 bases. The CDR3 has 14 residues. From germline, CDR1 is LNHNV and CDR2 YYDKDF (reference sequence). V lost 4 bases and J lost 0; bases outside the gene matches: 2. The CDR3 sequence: CATSKTGLNTEAFF. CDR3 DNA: TGTGCCACCAGCAAGACAGGGTTGAACACTGAAGCTTTCTTT.

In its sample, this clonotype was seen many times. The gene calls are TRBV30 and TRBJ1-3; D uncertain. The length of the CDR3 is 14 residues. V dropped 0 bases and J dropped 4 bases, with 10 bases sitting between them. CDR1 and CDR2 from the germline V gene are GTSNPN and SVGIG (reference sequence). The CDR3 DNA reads TGTGCCTGGAGTGTAGTTGGAGGAGGAAACACCATATATTTT. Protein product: CAWSVVGGGNTIYF.

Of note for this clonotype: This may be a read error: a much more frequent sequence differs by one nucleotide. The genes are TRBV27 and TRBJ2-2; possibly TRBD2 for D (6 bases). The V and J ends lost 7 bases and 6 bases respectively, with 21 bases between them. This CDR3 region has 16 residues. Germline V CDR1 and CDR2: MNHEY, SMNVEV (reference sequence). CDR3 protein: CASTTGTPRRAGELFF. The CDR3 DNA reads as TGTGCCAGCACTACCGGGACCCCCCGGAGGGCCGGGGAGCTGTTTTTT.

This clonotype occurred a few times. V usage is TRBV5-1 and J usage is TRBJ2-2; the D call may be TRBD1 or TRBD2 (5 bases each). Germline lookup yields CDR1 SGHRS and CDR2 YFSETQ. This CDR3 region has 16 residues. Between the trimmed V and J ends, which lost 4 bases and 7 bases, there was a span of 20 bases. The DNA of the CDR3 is TGCGCCAGCAGCCCAGACCCGGGAACAGGTGGCGGGGAGCTGTTTTTT. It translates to CASSPDPGTGGGELFF.

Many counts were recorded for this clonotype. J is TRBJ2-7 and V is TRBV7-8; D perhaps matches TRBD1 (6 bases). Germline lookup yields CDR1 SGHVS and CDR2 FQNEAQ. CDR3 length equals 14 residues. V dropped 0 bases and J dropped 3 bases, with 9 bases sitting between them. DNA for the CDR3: TGTGCCAGCAGCTTAGCCGGGACAAACTACGAGCAGTACTTC. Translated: CASSLAGTNYEQYF.

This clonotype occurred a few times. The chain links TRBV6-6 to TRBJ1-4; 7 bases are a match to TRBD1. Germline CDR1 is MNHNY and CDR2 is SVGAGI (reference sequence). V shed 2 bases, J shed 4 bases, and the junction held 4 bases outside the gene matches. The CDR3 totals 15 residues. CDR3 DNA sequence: TGTGCCAGCAGTTACGACAGGGTTGGTAATGAAAAACTGTTTTTT. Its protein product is CASSYDRVGNEKLFF.

Here the CDR3 reads CASSDFTSGGAWHTQYF. CDR3 nucleotide sequence: TGTGCCAGCAGCGATTTCACTAGCGGGGGGGCCTGGCATACGCAGTATTTT. The chain carries TRBV13 and TRBJ2-3, with TRBD2 matching over 13 bases. Germline V gene sequence: CDR1 PRHDT, CDR2 FYEKMQ (reference sequence). V shed 5 bases and J 7 bases; nucleotides not matched to a gene: 12. There are 17 residues in the CDR3.

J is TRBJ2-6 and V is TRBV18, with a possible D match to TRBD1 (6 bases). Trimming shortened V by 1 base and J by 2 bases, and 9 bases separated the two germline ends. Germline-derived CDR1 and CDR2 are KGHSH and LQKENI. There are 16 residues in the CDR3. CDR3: CASSPRQGTGANVLTF. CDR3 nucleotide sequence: TGTGCCAGCTCACCACGTCAGGGGACTGGGGCCAACGTCCTGACTTTC.

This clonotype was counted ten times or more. The CDR3 DNA is TGTGCCAGCAGTTACTTAGGGACAGGGGACTATGGCTACACCTTC. Translated: CASSYLGTGDYGYTF. The chain joins TRBV6-5 to TRBJ1-2, with 10 nucleotides matching TRBD1. The V gene end was trimmed by 1 base and the J gene end by 3 bases; junction bases not matched to a gene: 2. Per the germline V gene, CDR1 is MNHEY and CDR2 is SVGAGI. The CDR3 is 15 amino acids.

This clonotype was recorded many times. In nucleotides, the CDR3 is TGTGCCAGCAGCTTAGAAGATGGGGGCTATGGCTACACCTTC. This translates into CASSLEDGGYGYTF. This chain links TRBV11-2 with TRBJ1-2, with D perhaps TRBD1 (5 bases). The CDR3 length is 14 residues. Per germline, CDR1 SGHAT and CDR2 FQNNGV. Trimming removed 0 bases at V and 4 bases at J, with 9 bases between.

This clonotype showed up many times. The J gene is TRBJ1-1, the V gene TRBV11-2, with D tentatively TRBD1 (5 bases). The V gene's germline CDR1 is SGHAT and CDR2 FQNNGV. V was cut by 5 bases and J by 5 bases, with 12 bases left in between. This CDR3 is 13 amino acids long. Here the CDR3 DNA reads TGTGCCAGCAGCCCTCACGCAGGGACTGAAGCTTTCTTT. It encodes CASSPHAGTEAFF.

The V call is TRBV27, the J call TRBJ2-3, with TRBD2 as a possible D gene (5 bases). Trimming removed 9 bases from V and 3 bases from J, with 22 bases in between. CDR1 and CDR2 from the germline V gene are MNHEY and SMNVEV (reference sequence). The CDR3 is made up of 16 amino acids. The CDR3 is CARYHLALEPTDTQYF. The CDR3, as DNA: TGTGCCAGATACCATCTAGCTTTGGAACCAACAGATACGCAGTATTTT.

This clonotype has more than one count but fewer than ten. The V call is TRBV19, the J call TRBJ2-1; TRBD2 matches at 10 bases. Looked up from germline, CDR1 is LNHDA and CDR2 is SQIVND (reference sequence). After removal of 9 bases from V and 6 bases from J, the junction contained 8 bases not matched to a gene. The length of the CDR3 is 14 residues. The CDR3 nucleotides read TGTGCCAGCGAGCGGGAGGGCCCTAGCAATGAGCAGTTCTTC. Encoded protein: CASEREGPSNEQFF.

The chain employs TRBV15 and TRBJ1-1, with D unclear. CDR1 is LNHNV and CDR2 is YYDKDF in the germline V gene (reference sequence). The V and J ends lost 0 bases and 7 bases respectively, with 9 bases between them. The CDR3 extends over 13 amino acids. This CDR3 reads CATSRDFRGEAFF. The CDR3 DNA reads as TGTGCCACCAGCAGAGATTTCCGGGGTGAAGCTTTCTTT.

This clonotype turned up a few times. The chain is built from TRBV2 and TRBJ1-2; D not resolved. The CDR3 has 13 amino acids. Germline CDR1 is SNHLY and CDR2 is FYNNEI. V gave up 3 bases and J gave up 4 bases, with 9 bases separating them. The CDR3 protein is CASSDGRIYGYTF. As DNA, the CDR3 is TGTGCCAGCAGTGATGGCAGAATCTATGGCTACACCTTC.

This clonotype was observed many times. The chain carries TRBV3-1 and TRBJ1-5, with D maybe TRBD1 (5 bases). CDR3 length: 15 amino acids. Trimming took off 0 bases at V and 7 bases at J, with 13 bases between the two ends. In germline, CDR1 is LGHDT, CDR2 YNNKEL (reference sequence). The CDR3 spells CASSQDLAGNQPQHF. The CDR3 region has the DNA TGTGCCAGCAGCCAAGATTTGGCAGGGAACCAGCCCCAGCATTTT.